This T cell receptor beta chain was observed in a study of vaccination and CD4 T cells after COVID-19. Study-level background: Samples after vaccination came a median 72 days past dose two, ranging 14 to 241.

CD4+ T cells that had been cultured provided DNA sequenced with the Oncomine TCR Beta short-read assay. Via MiXCR, TCRdb re-called the PCR reads, giving one row per CDR3 protein. Of roughly 15,000 distinct CDR3 sequences detected, around 48% appear once; the ten largest clones hold roughly 7.9%. Sample treatment: roughly ten-day PBMC culture with coronavirus spike peptide pools or control peptides (ViraFEST assay). Peptide pool stimulation in ViraFEST expanded antigen-specific T cells, whose TCRs were then sequenced. Peptide pools at roughly 10 ug/ml, together with around 10 IU/ml IL-2, were added to cultures of 2 million to 2.5 million PBMCs per well. Negative selection purified CD4+ T cells after approximately 9 days of culture. Of note for this clonotype: The antigen is undetermined.

The germline V gene encodes CDR1 MNHNS and CDR2 SASEGT. The germline V and J ends were trimmed by 7 bases and 0 bases, with 21 bases remaining between them. The CDR3 length is 17 residues. This clonotype was sampled from a human donor who had recovered from COVID-19. What was sequenced was CD4+ T cells from blood, cultured in vitro. V usage is TRBV6-1 and J usage is TRBJ1-2; D remains ambiguous. In DNA form, the CDR3 reads TGTGCCAGCACCCATGGAGGGAGTAGCTACGCTAACTATGGCTACACCTTC. As protein: CASTHGGSSYANYGYTF.